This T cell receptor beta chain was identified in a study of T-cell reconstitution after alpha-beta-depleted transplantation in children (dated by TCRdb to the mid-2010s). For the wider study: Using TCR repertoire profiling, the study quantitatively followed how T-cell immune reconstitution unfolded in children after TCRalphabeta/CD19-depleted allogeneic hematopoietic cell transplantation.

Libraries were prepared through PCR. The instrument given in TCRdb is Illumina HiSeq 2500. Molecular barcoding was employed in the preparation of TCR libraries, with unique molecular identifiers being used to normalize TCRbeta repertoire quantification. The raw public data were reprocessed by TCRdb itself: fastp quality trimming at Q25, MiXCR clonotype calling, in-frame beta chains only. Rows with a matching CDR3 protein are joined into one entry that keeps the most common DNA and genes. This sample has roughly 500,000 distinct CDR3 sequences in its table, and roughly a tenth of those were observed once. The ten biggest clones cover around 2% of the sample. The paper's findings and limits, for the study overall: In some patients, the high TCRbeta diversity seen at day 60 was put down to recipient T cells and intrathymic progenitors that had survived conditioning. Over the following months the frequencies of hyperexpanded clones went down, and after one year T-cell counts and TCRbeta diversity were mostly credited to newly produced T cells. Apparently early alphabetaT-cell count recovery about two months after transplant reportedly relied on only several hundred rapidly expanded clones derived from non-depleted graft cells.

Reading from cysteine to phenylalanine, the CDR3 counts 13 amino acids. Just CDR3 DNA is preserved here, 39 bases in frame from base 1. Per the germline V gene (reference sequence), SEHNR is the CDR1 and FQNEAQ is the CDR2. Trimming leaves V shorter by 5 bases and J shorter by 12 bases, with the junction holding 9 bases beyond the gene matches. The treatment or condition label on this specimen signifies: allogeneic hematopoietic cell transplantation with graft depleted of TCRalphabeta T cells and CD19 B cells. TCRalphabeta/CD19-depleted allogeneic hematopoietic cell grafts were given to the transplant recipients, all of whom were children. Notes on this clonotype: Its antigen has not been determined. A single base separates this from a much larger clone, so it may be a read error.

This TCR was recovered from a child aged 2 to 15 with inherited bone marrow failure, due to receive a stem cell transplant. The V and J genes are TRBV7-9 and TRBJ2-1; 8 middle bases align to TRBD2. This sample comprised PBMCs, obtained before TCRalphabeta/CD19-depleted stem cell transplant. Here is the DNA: TGTGCCAGCAGCCGGGGACTAGGGGTTGTGCAGTTCTTC. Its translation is CASSRGLGVVQFF.